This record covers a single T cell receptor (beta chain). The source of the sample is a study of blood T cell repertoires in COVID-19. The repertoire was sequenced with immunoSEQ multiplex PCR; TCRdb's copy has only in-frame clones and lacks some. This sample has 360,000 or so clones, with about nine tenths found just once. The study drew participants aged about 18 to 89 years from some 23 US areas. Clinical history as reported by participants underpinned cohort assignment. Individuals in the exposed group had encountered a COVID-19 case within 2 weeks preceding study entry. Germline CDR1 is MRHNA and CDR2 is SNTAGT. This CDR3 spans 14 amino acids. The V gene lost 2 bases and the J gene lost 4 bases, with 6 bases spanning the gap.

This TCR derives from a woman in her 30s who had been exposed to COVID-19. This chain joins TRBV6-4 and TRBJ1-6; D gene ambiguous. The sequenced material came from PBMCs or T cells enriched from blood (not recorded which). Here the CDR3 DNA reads TGTGCCAGCAGTGACAGCGCTTATAATTCACCCCTCCACTTT. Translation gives CASSDSAYNSPLHF.